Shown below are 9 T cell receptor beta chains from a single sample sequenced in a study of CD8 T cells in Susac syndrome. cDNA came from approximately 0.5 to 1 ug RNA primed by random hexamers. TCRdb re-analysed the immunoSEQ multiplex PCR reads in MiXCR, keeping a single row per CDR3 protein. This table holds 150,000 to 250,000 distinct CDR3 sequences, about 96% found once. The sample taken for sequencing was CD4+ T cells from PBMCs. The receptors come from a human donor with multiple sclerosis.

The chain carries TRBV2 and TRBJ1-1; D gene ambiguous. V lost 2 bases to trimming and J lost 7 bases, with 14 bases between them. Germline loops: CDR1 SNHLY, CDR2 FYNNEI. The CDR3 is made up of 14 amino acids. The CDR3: CASSEQWDYSEAFF. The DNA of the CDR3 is TGTGCCAGCAGTGAACAGTGGGATTATAGTGAAGCTTTCTTT.

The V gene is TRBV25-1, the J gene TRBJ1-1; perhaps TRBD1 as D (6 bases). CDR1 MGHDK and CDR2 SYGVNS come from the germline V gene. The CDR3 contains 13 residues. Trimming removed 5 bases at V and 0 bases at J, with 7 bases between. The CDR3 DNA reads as TGTGCCAGCAGTAACAGGGTGAACACTGAAGCTTTCTTT. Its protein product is CASSNRVNTEAFF.

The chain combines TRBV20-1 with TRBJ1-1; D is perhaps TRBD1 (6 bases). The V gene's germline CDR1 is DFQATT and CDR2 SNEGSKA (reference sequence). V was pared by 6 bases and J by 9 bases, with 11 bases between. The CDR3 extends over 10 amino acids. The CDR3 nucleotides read TGCAGTGCAAGGGGGACGAAAGCTTTCTTT. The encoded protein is CSARGTKAFF.

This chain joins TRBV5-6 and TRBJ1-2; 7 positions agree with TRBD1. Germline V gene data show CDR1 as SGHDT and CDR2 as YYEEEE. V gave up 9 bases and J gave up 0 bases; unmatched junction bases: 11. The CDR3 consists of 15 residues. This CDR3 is CATQLAGGTNYGYTF. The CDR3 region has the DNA TGTGCCACCCAGCTTGCAGGGGGGACTAACTATGGCTACACCTTC. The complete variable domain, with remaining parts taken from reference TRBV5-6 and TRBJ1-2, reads DAGVTQSPTHLIKTRGQQVTLRCSPKSGHDTVSWYQQALGQGPQFIFQYYEEEERQRGNFPDRFSGHQFPNYSSELNVNALLLGDSALYLCATQLAGGTNYGYTFGSGTRLTVV.

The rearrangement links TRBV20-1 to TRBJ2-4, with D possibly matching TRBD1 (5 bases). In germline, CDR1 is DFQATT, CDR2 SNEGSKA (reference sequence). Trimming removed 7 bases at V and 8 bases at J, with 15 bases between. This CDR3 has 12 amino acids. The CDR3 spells CSVTGLGDIQYF. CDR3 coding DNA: TGCAGTGTCACCGGTCTAGGGGACATTCAGTACTTC.

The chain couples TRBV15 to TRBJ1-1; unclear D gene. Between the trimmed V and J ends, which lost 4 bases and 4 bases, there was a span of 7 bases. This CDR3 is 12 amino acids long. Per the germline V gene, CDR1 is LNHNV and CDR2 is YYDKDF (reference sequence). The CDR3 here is CATSTRSTEAFF. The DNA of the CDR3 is TGTGCCACCAGCACCCGGAGCACTGAAGCTTTCTTT.

CDR3: CASKGGLAAKNIQYF. CDR3 coding DNA: TGTGCCAGCAAAGGGGGGCTCGCGGCCAAAAACATTCAGTACTTC. V and J are TRBV6-2 or TRBV6-3 and TRBJ2-4; D could derive from TRBD1 or TRBD2 (6 bases each). This CDR3 has 15 amino acids. From germline, CDR1 is MNHEY and CDR2 SVGEGT. V was clipped by 7 bases and J by 1 base, with 14 bases between them.

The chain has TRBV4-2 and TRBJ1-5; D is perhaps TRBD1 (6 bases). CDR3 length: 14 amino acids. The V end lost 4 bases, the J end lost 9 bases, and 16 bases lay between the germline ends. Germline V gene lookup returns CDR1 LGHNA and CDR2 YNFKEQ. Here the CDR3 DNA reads TGTGCCAGCAGCCGGGGGACAAGCCGGTCGCCCCAGCATTTT. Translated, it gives CASSRGTSRSPQHF.

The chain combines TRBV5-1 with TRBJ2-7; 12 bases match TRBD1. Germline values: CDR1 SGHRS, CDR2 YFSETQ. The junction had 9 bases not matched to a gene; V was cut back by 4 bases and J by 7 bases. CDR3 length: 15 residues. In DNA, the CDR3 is TGCGCCAGCAGCGAGCCGGGACAGGGGGCCCGGGAGCAGTACTTC. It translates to CASSEPGQGAREQYF.